This record concerns one TCR beta chain sequence. Its antigen is still unknown. These data are taken from a study of T-cell memory formation after mild COVID-19. Overall study: TCR clusters largely stayed donor specific.

Findings and caveats of the study: Some clones that responded were present in memory (sampled pre-infection), which suggests cross-reactive memory joined. CD4+ clones that contracted lay mainly in CM and EM; CD8+ ones lay in EMRA.

The CDR3 has 14 residues. CDR1 and CDR2 (germline): SGHAT, FQDESV (reference sequence). With 5 bases clipped from V and 8 bases from J, the junction kept 9 bases outside the gene matches. Sample barcodes and UMIs were carried by the TCR alpha and TCR beta cDNA libraries that 5'RACE generated with constant-segment primers. TCRdb ran MiXCR on the 5' RACE reads and lists one entry per CDR3 protein. The table records 250,000 or so distinct CDR3 sequences, roughly 18% of them present only once. This sequence joins TRBV11-1 and TRBJ2-1; 7 bases are shared with TRBD1. This clonotype originated in a man between 18 and 35 years old who had mild COVID-19 (a few samples of this study predate the infection). Cell type and time point are not known. Specimen: PBMCs or a T cell subset sorted from them (not recorded which). CDR3 nucleotide sequence: TGTGCCAGCAGCACCCGACAGGGTCTCGATGAGCAGTTCTTC. The encoded protein is CASSTRQGLDEQFF. The full variable domain, its missing parts supplied by reference TRBV11-1 and TRBJ2-1, is EAEVAQSPRYKITEKSQAVAFWCDPISGHATLYWYRQILGQGPELLVQFQDESVVDDSQLPKDRFSAERLKGVDSTLKIQPAELGDSAMYLCASSTRQGLDEQFFGPGTRLTVL.